This T cell receptor beta chain is from a study of T cell responses to AZD1222 COVID-19 vaccine. The repertoire was sequenced with immunoSEQ multiplex PCR; TCRdb's copy has only in-frame clones and lacks some. The sample has tens of thousands of clones, about 74% seen once; the top ten hold approximately 7%. The ends lost 4 bases at V and 4 bases at J; junction bases unmatched: 8. Germline assignment: CDR1 WSHSY and CDR2 SAAADI. The CDR3 runs 17 residues. Study-wide results and caveats: Donors, mostly white British, included more females; clonal diversity was possibly underestimated.

A remark on this clone: Its target is not known.

Specimen: peripheral blood, collected on day 0 of AZD1222 vaccination. The receptor comes from an adult in good health. The chain uses TRBV10-2 and TRBJ2-2, with TRBD2 matching over 11 bases. CDR3 DNA: TGCGCCAGCAGTGGATATTTAGCGGGAGGGATCACCGGGGAGCTGTTTTTT. It is translated as CASSGYLAGGITGELFF.